Presented here are 15 T cell receptor beta chains from one specimen sequenced in a study of blood T cell repertoires in COVID-19. TCRdb's table, derived via immunoSEQ multiplex PCR, lists solely in-frame clones and lacks some. This sample has approximately 94,000 clones, with roughly nine tenths found just once. Input material: peripheral blood. Receptor source: a man between 50 and 59 years old with active COVID-19.

CDR3 amino acids: CASNPTGGSYGYTF. The CDR3 region has the DNA TGTGCCAGTAACCCGACAGGGGGCTCCTATGGCTACACCTTC. The J gene is TRBJ1-2, the V gene TRBV19, with TRBD1 matching over 10 bases. This CDR3 has 14 amino acids. J was trimmed by 4 bases and V by 7 bases; bases with no gene match: 6. The V gene's germline CDR1 is LNHDA and CDR2 SQIVND (reference sequence). The full variable domain, in which reference TRBV19 and TRBJ1-2 provide the parts outside the CDR3, is DGGITQSPKYLFRKEGQNVTLSCEQNLNHDAMYWYRQDPGQGLRLIYYSQIVNDFQKGDIAEGYSVSREKKESFPLTVTSAQKNPTAFYLCASNPTGGSYGYTFGSGTRLTVV.

The chain links TRBV7-8 to TRBJ2-7; 9 bases align to TRBD2. CDR1 is SGHVS, CDR2 FQNEAQ, per germline. With V trimmed by 7 bases and J by 2 bases, 6 bases remained unmatched. This CDR3 comprises 14 residues. The CDR3 sequence is CASMQGLATYEQYF. DNA of the CDR3: TGTGCCAGCATGCAAGGACTAGCGACCTACGAGCAGTACTTC.

The chain combines TRBV7-2 with TRBJ2-7, with 7 bases that match TRBD1. The CDR3 consists of 13 residues. V shed 2 bases, J shed 13 bases, and the junction held 11 bases outside the gene matches. Germline loops: CDR1 SGHTA, CDR2 FQGNSA. The CDR3 sequence is CASSLPPGQRGYF. For the CDR3, the DNA is TGTGCCAGCAGCTTACCCCCGGGACAGAGGGGATACTTC.

This clone was counted once. V and J are TRBV15 and TRBJ1-3; 8 bases are a match to TRBD1. V gave up 2 bases and J gave up 8 bases; unmatched junction bases: 5. Germline V lookup: CDR1 LNHNV, CDR2 YYDKDF (reference sequence). CDR3 length: 14 residues. The CDR3 reads CATSRRTGLDTIYF. The CDR3 bases are TGTGCCACCAGCAGACGGACAGGGCTAGACACCATATATTTT. Drawing the rest from reference TRBV15 and TRBJ1-3, the complete variable domain is DAMVIQNPRYQVTQFGKPVTLSCSQTLNHNVMYWYQQKSSQAPKLLFHYYDKDFNNEADTPDNFQSRRPNTSFCFLDIRSPGLGDTAMYLCATSRRTGLDTIYFGEGSWLTVV.

The chain links TRBV27 to TRBJ1-5; D unresolved. This CDR3 contains 15 residues. Germline CDR1 reads MNHEY; CDR2 reads SMNVEV (reference sequence). Between the trimmed V and J ends, which lost 3 bases and 3 bases, there was a span of 12 bases. CDR3 amino acids: CASSLRRAPNQPQHF. As DNA, the CDR3 is TGTGCCAGCAGTTTGAGGAGGGCACCCAATCAGCCCCAGCATTTT.

This chain connects TRBV6-6 to TRBJ1-6; D might be TRBD1 (6 bases). V lost 6 bases and J 0 bases, leaving 12 bases between the germline ends. There are 16 residues in the CDR3. Per the germline V gene, CDR1 is MNHNY and CDR2 is SVGAGI (reference sequence). CDR3: CASRLDSRSYNSPLHF. In DNA form, the CDR3 reads TGTGCCAGCAGGTTGGACAGTCGCTCCTATAATTCACCCCTCCACTTT.

The V and J genes are TRBV19 and TRBJ2-1; D perhaps matches TRBD1 (5 bases). V shed 3 bases and J shed 0 bases, with 15 bases lying between them. The CDR3 is 17 residues long. Germline CDR1 LNHDA, CDR2 SQIVND (reference sequence). CDR3 nucleotide sequence: TGTGCCAGTAGTATTGTGGTGGGGCCGAGCTCCTACAATGAGCAGTTCTTC. Translated, it gives CASSIVVGPSSYNEQFF.

V gene TRBV7-9 combines with J gene TRBJ1-1; D is perhaps TRBD1 (5 bases). This CDR3 comprises 15 residues. V lost 4 bases, J lost 4 bases, and 16 bases lay in between. Germline CDR1 SEHNR, CDR2 FQNEAQ (reference sequence). The CDR3 sequence: CASSSYRNMGTEAFF. CDR3 coding DNA: TGTGCCAGCAGCTCATACAGGAATATGGGCACTGAAGCTTTCTTT.

The chain joins TRBV30 to TRBJ2-1; D call uncertain. Deletions cut 3 bases from V and 3 bases from J, with 15 bases between. Germline lookup yields CDR1 GTSNPN and CDR2 SVGIG (reference sequence). The CDR3 runs 15 residues. The DNA of the CDR3 is TGTGCCTGGAGCCGATCTACCTCGCTCTACAATGAGCAGTTCTTC. Its protein is CAWSRSTSLYNEQFF.

V and J are TRBV5-1 and TRBJ1-1, with 9 bases matching TRBD1. Per the germline V gene, CDR1 is SGHRS and CDR2 is YFSETQ. The CDR3 is 15 amino acids. The V gene end was trimmed by 4 bases and the J gene end by 4 bases; junction bases not matched to a gene: 8. This chain's CDR3 is CASSLRTGEGTEAFF. The CDR3 DNA reads TGCGCCAGCAGCCTCCGGACAGGGGAAGGCACTGAAGCTTTCTTT.

This chain uses TRBV9 with TRBJ2-7; the D is unclear. The CDR3 sequence is 13 residues long. Trimming took off 3 bases at V and 0 bases at J, with 7 bases between the two ends. Germline values: CDR1 SGDLS, CDR2 YYNGEE. CDR3 in DNA: TGTGCCAGCAGCGGCGACAACTCCTACGAGCAGTACTTC. Amino acids: CASSGDNSYEQYF. Full variable domain (rest looked up from reference TRBV9 and TRBJ2-7): DSGVTQTPKHLITATGQRVTLRCSPRSGDLSVYWYQQSLDQGLQFLIQYYNGEERAKGNILERFSAQQFPDLHSELNLSSLELGDSALYFCASSGDNSYEQYFGPGTRLTVT.

The chain links TRBV6-5 to TRBJ1-1, with D uncertain. Germline loops: CDR1 MNHEY, CDR2 SVGAGI. Trimming removed 4 bases from V and 0 bases from J, with 6 bases in between. The CDR3 has 13 amino acids. The CDR3 DNA reads as TGTGCCAGCAGTTCATACATGAACACTGAAGCTTTCTTT. This translates into CASSSYMNTEAFF.

This chain connects TRBV6-1 to TRBJ2-7; 9 bases match TRBD2. The CDR3 consists of 16 residues. The J segment lost 8 bases and the V segment lost 3 bases, leaving 14 bases of the junction unmatched. CDR1 is MNHNS and CDR2 is SASEGT in the germline V gene. CDR3 protein: CASSEALGSGGMQQYF. In DNA form, the CDR3 reads TGTGCCAGCAGTGAGGCCCTTGGTAGCGGGGGAATGCAGCAGTACTTC.

V and J are TRBV5-5 and TRBJ1-1; D not certain. Per the germline V gene, CDR1 is SGHKS and CDR2 is YYEKEE (reference sequence). The CDR3 spans 16 residues. With 5 bases removed from V and 2 bases from J, the gap between germline ends came to 19 bases. The CDR3 loop is CASRRSGVDINTEAFF. CDR3 bases: TGTGCCAGCAGGAGGTCCGGGGTAGACATAAACACTGAAGCTTTCTTT. Complete variable domain (other parts from reference TRBV5-5 and TRBJ1-1): DAGVTQSPTHLIKTRGQQVTLRCSPISGHKSVSWYQQVLGQGPQFIFQYYEKEERGRGNFPDRFSARQFPNYSSELNVNALLLGDSALYLCASRRSGVDINTEAFFGQGTRLTVV.

The chain employs TRBV7-9 and TRBJ2-3; a weak D match, TRBD1 (6 bases). Germline-derived CDR1 and CDR2 are SEHNR and FQNEAQ (reference sequence). V lost 6 bases, J lost 4 bases, and 11 bases lay in between. The CDR3 sequence is 13 residues long. CDR3 in DNA: TGTGCCAGCAGTAGGGGGAGCCCAGATACGCAGTATTTT. Protein: CASSRGSPDTQYF.